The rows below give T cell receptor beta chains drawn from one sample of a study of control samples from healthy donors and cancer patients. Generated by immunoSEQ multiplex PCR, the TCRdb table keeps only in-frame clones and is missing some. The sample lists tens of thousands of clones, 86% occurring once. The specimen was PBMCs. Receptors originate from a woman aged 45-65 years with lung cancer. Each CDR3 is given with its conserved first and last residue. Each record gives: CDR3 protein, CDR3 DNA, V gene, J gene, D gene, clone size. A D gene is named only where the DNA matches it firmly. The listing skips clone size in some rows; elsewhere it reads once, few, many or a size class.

CDR3aa: CASSLARASGANVLTF
CDR3nt: TGTGCCAGCAGCTTAGCCCGAGCCTCTGGGGCCAACGTCCTGACTTTC
v_gene: TRBV11-2
j_gene: TRBJ2-6
d_gene: -
abundance: -

CDR3aa: CASTAWTGTNSPLHF
CDR3nt: TGTGCCAGCACCGCTTGGACAGGGACTAATTCACCCCTCCACTTT
v_gene: TRBV6-5
j_gene: TRBJ1-6
d_gene: TRBD1
abundance: -

CDR3aa: CAWSPQGLDYGYTF
CDR3nt: TGTGCCTGGAGTCCACAGGGGTTAGACTATGGCTACACCTTC
v_gene: TRBV30
j_gene: TRBJ1-2
d_gene: TRBD1
abundance: -

CDR3aa: CASSGYGENTEAFF
CDR3nt: TGCGCCAGCAGCGGTTACGGGGAGAACACTGAAGCTTTCTTT
v_gene: TRBV5-1
j_gene: TRBJ1-1
d_gene: -
abundance: -

CDR3aa: CATSRVGVGSLAKNIQYF
CDR3nt: TGTGCCACCAGCAGAGTGGGGGTTGGCTCTTTAGCCAAAAACATTCAGTACTTC
v_gene: TRBV15
j_gene: TRBJ2-4
d_gene: -
abundance: -

CDR3aa: CASTRVGRQANYGYTF
CDR3nt: TGTGCCAGCACCCGAGTGGGGCGGCAAGCTAACTATGGCTACACCTTC
v_gene: TRBV5-4
j_gene: TRBJ1-2
d_gene: -
abundance: once

CDR3aa: CATSDPRQNTGELFF
CDR3nt: TGTGCCACCAGTGACCCACGACAGAACACCGGGGAGCTGTTTTTT
v_gene: TRBV24-1
j_gene: TRBJ2-2
d_gene: -
abundance: -

CDR3aa: CASSLQRGNTEAFF
CDR3nt: TGCGCCAGCAGCTTGCAACGGGGAAACACTGAAGCTTTCTTT
v_gene: TRBV5-1
j_gene: TRBJ1-1
d_gene: -
abundance: few

CDR3aa: CAWSLGPGNTIYF
CDR3nt: TGTGCCTGGAGTTTGGGTCCGGGAAACACCATATATTTT
v_gene: TRBV30
j_gene: TRBJ1-3
d_gene: -
abundance: -

CDR3aa: CASRSAGSSYEQYF
CDR3nt: TGTGCCAGCAGGTCAGCGGGTAGCTCCTACGAGCAGTACTTC
v_gene: TRBV28
j_gene: TRBJ2-7
d_gene: -
abundance: -

CDR3aa: CASGSSGTGGSYEQYF
CDR3nt: TGTGCTAGTGGTTCGTCCGGGACAGGGGGCTCCTACGAGCAGTACTTC
v_gene: TRBV12-5
j_gene: TRBJ2-7
d_gene: TRBD1
abundance: -

CDR3aa: CASSQDSYNEQFF
CDR3nt: TGCGCCAGCAGCCAAGATTCATACAATGAGCAGTTCTTC
v_gene: TRBV4-3
j_gene: TRBJ2-1
d_gene: -
abundance: few

CDR3aa: CASSLDGVEAFF
CDR3nt: TGTGCCAGCAGTCTCGACGGAGTTGAAGCTTTCTTT
v_gene: TRBV28
j_gene: TRBJ1-1
d_gene: -
abundance: -

CDR3aa: CASSYTRGDSDIEQYF
CDR3nt: TGTGCCAGCAGTTATACCCGGGGGGACAGTGACATCGAGCAGTACTTC
v_gene: TRBV6-2/TRBV6-3
j_gene: TRBJ2-7
d_gene: -
abundance: -

CDR3aa: CASSLSKGHEQYF
CDR3nt: TGTGCCAGCAGTTTATCAAAGGGTCACGAGCAGTACTTC
v_gene: TRBV27
j_gene: TRBJ2-7
d_gene: -
abundance: -

CDR3aa: CASSLAKNIQYF
CDR3nt: TGTGCCAGCAGCCTAGCCAAAAACATTCAGTACTTC
v_gene: TRBV7-2
j_gene: TRBJ2-4
d_gene: -
abundance: -

CDR3aa: CASSQGGGTGTYEQYF
CDR3nt: TGCGCCAGCAGCCAAGGGGGGGGGACAGGGACCTACGAGCAGTACTTC
v_gene: TRBV4-3
j_gene: TRBJ2-7
d_gene: TRBD1
abundance: -

CDR3aa: CASSHRTSSRAVSGANVLTF
CDR3nt: TGCGCCAGCAGCCACCGGACTAGCTCTAGGGCTGTCTCTGGGGCCAACGTCCTGACTTTC
v_gene: TRBV5-1
j_gene: TRBJ2-6
d_gene: TRBD2
abundance: -

CDR3aa: CASSLVGGASTGELFF
CDR3nt: TGTGCCAGCAGCCTCGTGGGGGGCGCGAGCACCGGGGAGCTGTTTTTT
v_gene: TRBV4-2
j_gene: TRBJ2-2
d_gene: -
abundance: -

CDR3aa: CASSYRENYEQYF
CDR3nt: TGTGCCAGCAGTTACAGAGAGAACTACGAGCAGTACTTC
v_gene: TRBV7-2
j_gene: TRBJ2-7
d_gene: -
abundance: -

CDR3aa: CASSEETGANQPQHF
CDR3nt: TGTGCCAGCAGTGAAGAGACAGGGGCCAATCAGCCCCAGCATTTT
v_gene: TRBV6-1
j_gene: TRBJ1-5
d_gene: TRBD1
abundance: -

CDR3aa: CASSLVPSGGNEQYF
CDR3nt: TGTGCCAGCAGCTTAGTCCCTAGCGGGGGAAACGAGCAGTACTTC
v_gene: TRBV11-2
j_gene: TRBJ2-7
d_gene: TRBD2
abundance: -

CDR3aa: CASSFPNSPLHF
CDR3nt: TGTGCCAGCAGCTTTCCGAATTCACCCCTCCACTTT
v_gene: TRBV11-3
j_gene: TRBJ1-6
d_gene: -
abundance: -

CDR3aa: CASSITGPMNTEAFF
CDR3nt: TGTGCCAGTAGTATAACAGGACCTATGAACACTGAAGCTTTCTTT
v_gene: TRBV19
j_gene: TRBJ1-1
d_gene: -
abundance: -

CDR3aa: CASRLAGAGYNEQFF
CDR3nt: TGTGCCAGCAGACTAGCGGGGGCGGGGTACAATGAGCAGTTCTTC
v_gene: TRBV3-1/TRBV3-2
j_gene: TRBJ2-1
d_gene: TRBD2
abundance: -

CDR3aa: CAWTPMGHSYNQPQHF
CDR3nt: TGTGCCTGGACACCTATGGGACACAGTTACAATCAGCCCCAGCATTTT
v_gene: TRBV30
j_gene: TRBJ1-5
d_gene: -
abundance: few

CDR3aa: CSVERGQGHGYTF
CDR3nt: TGCAGCGTTGAGAGGGGACAGGGGCATGGCTACACCTTC
v_gene: TRBV29-1
j_gene: TRBJ1-2
d_gene: TRBD1
abundance: -

CDR3aa: CASSLGPGLAGSLGETQYF
CDR3nt: TGTGCCAGCAGCTTAGGACCCGGACTAGCGGGGAGCTTGGGAGAGACCCAGTACTTC
v_gene: TRBV7-2
j_gene: TRBJ2-5
d_gene: TRBD2
abundance: few

CDR3aa: CASSYSAGRTEAFF
CDR3nt: TGTGCCAGCAGTTACTCCGCGGGGCGCACTGAAGCTTTCTTT
v_gene: TRBV6-2/TRBV6-3
j_gene: TRBJ1-1
d_gene: -
abundance: few

CDR3aa: CASSYSNDRGSAFF
CDR3nt: TGTGCCAGCAGTTACTCGAATGACAGGGGCTCGGCTTTCTTT
v_gene: TRBV6-5
j_gene: TRBJ1-1
d_gene: TRBD1
abundance: -

CDR3aa: CASNEGYTEAFF
CDR3nt: TGTGCCAGTAATGAGGGGTACACTGAAGCTTTCTTT
v_gene: TRBV19
j_gene: TRBJ1-1
d_gene: -
abundance: -

CDR3aa: CASSLQGPSGANVLTF
CDR3nt: TGCGCCAGCAGCCTACAGGGGCCCTCTGGGGCCAACGTCCTGACTTTC
v_gene: TRBV5-1
j_gene: TRBJ2-6
d_gene: TRBD1
abundance: once

CDR3aa: CARGRTKGTGELFF
CDR3nt: TGCGCCAGGGGCCGGACTAAGGGGACCGGGGAGCTGTTTTTT
v_gene: TRBV5-1
j_gene: TRBJ2-2
d_gene: -
abundance: -

CDR3aa: CASTPGLAGGETQYF
CDR3nt: TGCGCCAGCACCCCGGGACTAGCGGGGGGGGAGACCCAGTACTTC
v_gene: TRBV5-1
j_gene: TRBJ2-5
d_gene: TRBD2
abundance: -

CDR3aa: CASSFMDRDGYTF
CDR3nt: TGTGCCAGCAGCTTTATGGACAGGGATGGCTACACCTTC
v_gene: TRBV11-3
j_gene: TRBJ1-2
d_gene: TRBD1
abundance: -

CDR3aa: CASSLRGVPGNTIYF
CDR3nt: TGTGCCAGCAGTTTAAGAGGTGTGCCTGGAAACACCATATATTTT
v_gene: TRBV28
j_gene: TRBJ1-3
d_gene: -
abundance: -

CDR3aa: CASSLGQGGSGETQYF
CDR3nt: TGCGCCAGCAGCTTAGGACAGGGAGGATCAGGAGAGACCCAGTACTTC
v_gene: TRBV5-1
j_gene: TRBJ2-5
d_gene: TRBD1
abundance: -

CDR3aa: CASSYDGQPDRPQHF
CDR3nt: TGTGCCAGCAGTTACGACGGACAGCCGGATCGGCCCCAGCATTTT
v_gene: TRBV6-6
j_gene: TRBJ1-5
d_gene: -
abundance: -

CDR3aa: CASSPLAGGREQFF
CDR3nt: TGTGCCAGCAGCCCCCTAGCGGGGGGTCGGGAGCAGTTCTTC
v_gene: TRBV27
j_gene: TRBJ2-1
d_gene: TRBD2
abundance: -

CDR3aa: CASSLVGQGEKLFF
CDR3nt: TGTGCCAGCAGTTTGGTGGGACAGGGAGAAAAACTGTTTTTT
v_gene: TRBV28
j_gene: TRBJ1-4
d_gene: TRBD1
abundance: once

CDR3aa: CATSRDLGDTDTQYF
CDR3nt: TGTGCCACCAGCAGAGATCTCGGGGATACAGATACGCAGTATTTT
v_gene: TRBV15
j_gene: TRBJ2-3
d_gene: -
abundance: -

CDR3aa: CASSLAAGGITDTQYF
CDR3nt: TGCGCCAGCAGCTTGGCAGCAGGGGGCATCACAGATACGCAGTATTTT
v_gene: TRBV5-1
j_gene: TRBJ2-3
d_gene: TRBD1
abundance: -

CDR3aa: CASSLGGGDGYTF
CDR3nt: TGTGCCAGCAGCTTAGGGGGGGGAGATGGCTACACCTTC
v_gene: TRBV11-3
j_gene: TRBJ1-2
d_gene: -
abundance: -

CDR3aa: CASSPGTGNEQFF
CDR3nt: TGTGCCAGTAGTCCGGGGACTGGCAATGAGCAGTTCTTC
v_gene: TRBV19
j_gene: TRBJ2-1
d_gene: -
abundance: -

CDR3aa: CASSYATMGNTEAFF
CDR3nt: TGTGCCAGCAGTTACGCGACAATGGGGAACACTGAAGCTTTCTTT
v_gene: TRBV6-2/TRBV6-3
j_gene: TRBJ1-1
d_gene: -
abundance: -

CDR3aa: CASSEEGFSLTYEQYF
CDR3nt: TGTGCCAGCAGTGAAGAAGGCTTCAGCTTAACCTACGAGCAGTACTTC
v_gene: TRBV6-1
j_gene: TRBJ2-7
d_gene: -
abundance: -

CDR3aa: CASMYWGEGTEAFF
CDR3nt: TGTGCCAGCATGTATTGGGGCGAGGGCACTGAAGCTTTCTTT
v_gene: TRBV6-5
j_gene: TRBJ1-1
d_gene: -
abundance: -

CDR3aa: CASSPRRQLSTDTQYF
CDR3nt: TGTGCCAGCTCACCACGGAGACAGTTAAGCACAGATACGCAGTATTTT
v_gene: TRBV18
j_gene: TRBJ2-3
d_gene: -
abundance: few

CDR3aa: CASSYSQWQRGSPLHF
CDR3nt: TGTGCCAGCAGTTACTCACAGTGGCAGAGAGGTTCACCCCTCCACTTT
v_gene: TRBV6-5
j_gene: TRBJ1-6
d_gene: -
abundance: -

CDR3aa: CASSEIAGRNQPQHF
CDR3nt: TGTGCCAGCAGTGAAATTGCAGGACGCAATCAGCCCCAGCATTTT
v_gene: TRBV2
j_gene: TRBJ1-5
d_gene: -
abundance: -

CDR3aa: CASSEYAGQGPYNEQFF
CDR3nt: TGTGCCAGCAGTGAATACGCGGGACAGGGCCCCTACAATGAGCAGTTCTTC
v_gene: TRBV25-1
j_gene: TRBJ2-1
d_gene: TRBD1
abundance: -

CDR3aa: CAWSGSGGEGYTF
CDR3nt: TGTGCCTGGAGTGGGTCAGGGGGCGAGGGCTACACCTTC
v_gene: TRBV30
j_gene: TRBJ1-2
d_gene: TRBD1
abundance: medium-sized

CDR3aa: CASIRDSGNTIYF
CDR3nt: TGTGCCAGTATCAGAGACTCTGGAAACACCATATATTTT
v_gene: TRBV19
j_gene: TRBJ1-3
d_gene: -
abundance: -

CDR3aa: CAWSSGYYEQYF
CDR3nt: TGTGCCTGGAGTAGTGGGTACTACGAGCAGTACTTC
v_gene: TRBV30
j_gene: TRBJ2-7
d_gene: -
abundance: -

CDR3aa: CASSIRGEVAFF
CDR3nt: TGTGCCAGTAGTATTAGAGGGGAGGTAGCTTTCTTT
v_gene: TRBV19
j_gene: TRBJ1-1
d_gene: -
abundance: few

CDR3aa: CASSHNYGYTF
CDR3nt: TGTGCCAGCAGTCATAACTATGGCTACACCTTC
v_gene: TRBV6-5
j_gene: TRBJ1-2
d_gene: -
abundance: -

CDR3aa: CASSPGGGNEKLFF
CDR3nt: TGTGCCAGCAGCCCAGGAGGCGGGAATGAAAAACTGTTTTTT
v_gene: TRBV3-1/TRBV3-2
j_gene: TRBJ1-4
d_gene: -
abundance: -

CDR3aa: CASRVLAGEGNIQYF
CDR3nt: TGTGCCAGTAGAGTCCTAGCGGGGGAGGGAAACATTCAGTACTTC
v_gene: TRBV19
j_gene: TRBJ2-4
d_gene: TRBD2
abundance: -

CDR3aa: CASSQDWTSGGGSLSYEQYF
CDR3nt: TGTGCCAGCAGCCAAGATTGGACTAGCGGGGGGGGTTCTCTCTCCTACGAGCAGTACTTC
v_gene: TRBV3-1/TRBV3-2
j_gene: TRBJ2-7
d_gene: TRBD2
abundance: -

CDR3aa: CSVQGVGTGNTEAFF
CDR3nt: TGCAGCGTCCAAGGTGTAGGGACAGGGAACACTGAAGCTTTCTTT
v_gene: TRBV29-1
j_gene: TRBJ1-1
d_gene: TRBD1
abundance: -